One sample yielded the 20 T cell receptor beta chains listed below, sequenced in a study of cytomegalovirus exposure and HLA in healthy donors. A multiplex PCR was run with 60 Vbeta primers and 13 Jbeta primers. This table comes from immunoSEQ multiplex PCR, and its TCRdb copy is limited to in-frame clones, with some not included. This repertoire shows about 77,000 clones, about four fifths found once; its top ten account for 3.4%. Sequencing was performed on PBMCs. Receptors originate from a man aged 35 to 55 in good health and CMV-seronegative.

This clone showed up just a few times. The chain couples TRBV18 to TRBJ1-1, with D uncertain. The V and J ends lost 5 bases and 7 bases respectively, with 11 bases between them. There are 12 residues in the CDR3. Germline V lookup: CDR1 KGHSH, CDR2 LQKENI. The CDR3 DNA follows: TGTGCCAGCTCAACTAGGACGGGTGAAGCTTTCTTT. Its protein product is CASSTRTGEAFF. Combining the CDR3 with reference TRBV18 and TRBJ1-1 gives the whole variable domain NAGVMQNPRHLVRRRGQEARLRCSPMKGHSHVYWYRQLPEEGLKFMVYLQKENIIDESGMPKERFSAEFPKEGPSILRIQQVVRGDSAAYFCASSTRTGEAFFGQGTRLTVV.

V and J are TRBV10-3 and TRBJ1-1; D may be TRBD1 (6 bases). Germline V gene data show CDR1 as ENHRY and CDR2 as SYGVKD. The V end was cut by 8 bases, the J end by 1 base, with 11 bases between. This CDR3 is built from 13 residues. The CDR3 region is CAIQGLENTEAFF. In DNA form, the CDR3 reads TGTGCCATCCAGGGGCTGGAGAACACTGAAGCTTTCTTT.

V gene TRBV19 combines with J gene TRBJ1-1, with a possible D match to TRBD1 (6 bases). Germline V gives CDR1 LNHDA, CDR2 SQIVND (reference sequence). The CDR3 is 16 residues long. V was clipped by 2 bases and J by 0 bases, with 13 bases between them. CDR3 sequence (DNA): TGTGCCAGTAGTATACGCCAGGGGAGGGTGAACACTGAAGCTTTCTTT. The encoded protein is CASSIRQGRVNTEAFF. Full variable domain (remainder filled in from reference TRBV19 and TRBJ1-1): DGGITQSPKYLFRKEGQNVTLSCEQNLNHDAMYWYRQDPGQGLRLIYYSQIVNDFQKGDIAEGYSVSREKKESFPLTVTSAQKNPTAFYLCASSIRQGRVNTEAFFGQGTRLTVV.

This rearrangement joins TRBV6-1 to TRBJ1-1, with a weak D call TRBD1 (5 bases). V lost 10 bases to trimming and J lost 5 bases, with 20 bases between them. CDR1 and CDR2 from the germline V gene are MNHNS and SASEGT. The CDR3 covers 14 residues. CDR3: CANKKGRDQTEAFF. The DNA of the CDR3 is TGTGCCAACAAAAAGGGCAGGGATCAAACTGAAGCTTTCTTT.

The rearrangement joins TRBV9 to TRBJ1-1; 10 positions agree with TRBD1. The CDR3 is 16 amino acids. Germline lookup yields CDR1 SGDLS and CDR2 YYNGEE. V lost 3 bases, J lost 0 bases, and 5 bases stayed unmatched. CDR3 region: CASSAGQGLMNTEAFF. The CDR3 DNA sequence: TGTGCCAGCAGCGCGGGACAGGGGCTCATGAACACTGAAGCTTTCTTT.

V usage is TRBV29-1 and J usage is TRBJ2-3, with 9 bases lining up with TRBD2. Per the germline V gene, CDR1 is SQVTM and CDR2 is ANQGSEA. This CDR3 has 14 residues. J was trimmed by 3 bases and V by 5 bases; bases with no gene match: 6. CDR3 sequence reads: CSVSSGELTDTQYF. The CDR3, as DNA: TGCAGCGTTTCTAGCGGGGAGCTAACAGATACGCAGTATTTT.

The rearrangement uses TRBV4-1 and TRBJ2-7, with 9 positions matching TRBD1. The CDR3 loop spans 17 amino acids. The ends lost 1 base at V and 6 bases at J; junction bases unmatched: 13. Germline V gives CDR1 MGHRA, CDR2 YSYEKL. The CDR3 reads CASSQVLHRGPQGEQYF. As DNA, the CDR3 is TGCGCCAGCAGCCAAGTTCTCCACAGGGGGCCTCAGGGCGAGCAGTACTTC.

The CDR3 loop reads CASSSRTGGGTEAFF. The CDR3 region has the DNA TGTGCCAGCAGTTCGCGTACAGGGGGTGGTACTGAAGCTTTCTTT. The V call is TRBV6-5, the J call TRBJ1-1; 8 bases map to TRBD1. With 4 bases clipped from V and 5 bases from J, the junction kept 9 bases outside the gene matches. Germline CDR1 reads MNHEY; CDR2 reads SVGAGI. The CDR3 extends over 15 amino acids.

The chain couples TRBV6-7 to TRBJ1-3; 8 positions match TRBD1. TRBV6-7 is filed as an ORF, its function uncertain. Unmatched junction bases numbered 13, after V lost 8 bases and J lost 4 bases. The CDR3 is made up of 16 amino acids. CDR3 in amino acids: CASLGQTGVDGNTIYF. The CDR3 DNA is TGTGCCAGCCTAGGTCAGACAGGGGTGGACGGAAACACCATATATTTT.

This sequence joins TRBV19 and TRBJ1-6; D is unclear. The CDR3 has 15 amino acids. Germline CDR1 reads LNHDA; CDR2 reads SQIVND (reference sequence). The V gene lost 6 bases and the J gene lost 4 bases, with 13 bases spanning the gap. Here the CDR3 reads CASRRTSQYNSPLHF. CDR3 DNA: TGTGCCAGTAGAAGGACTAGTCAGTATAATTCACCCCTCCACTTT.

DNA of the CDR3: TGTGCCAGCAGGGGACAGGGTTTGAGCACTGAAGCTTTCTTT. This translates into CASRGQGLSTEAFF. The genes are TRBV6-5 and TRBJ1-1, with TRBD1 matching 9 bases. V dropped 6 bases and J dropped 4; count of bases not matched to a gene: 6. In germline, CDR1 is MNHEY, CDR2 SVGAGI. The CDR3 is made up of 14 amino acids.

The chain joins TRBV6-6 to TRBJ1-5, with D perhaps matching TRBD1 (6 bases). The CDR3 loop spans 15 amino acids. V lost 7 bases, J lost 5 bases, and 18 bases lay in between. Germline V lookup: CDR1 MNHNY, CDR2 SVGAGI (reference sequence). The CDR3 sequence is CASTKRAGADQPQHF. The CDR3 DNA is TGTGCCAGCACTAAAAGGGCGGGGGCTGATCAGCCCCAGCATTTT.

The V gene is TRBV6-4, the J gene TRBJ2-1; a possible D gene is TRBD1 (6 bases). This CDR3 region has 15 residues. Germline V gene sequence: CDR1 MRHNA, CDR2 SNTAGT. The V end was cut by 2 bases, the J end by 0 bases, with 8 bases between. In nucleotides, the CDR3 is TGTGCCAGCAGTGACACGGACAGCTCCTACAATGAGCAGTTCTTC. Residues: CASSDTDSSYNEQFF.

The chain couples TRBV7-3 to TRBJ1-1, with a possible D match to TRBD1 (5 bases). There are 14 residues in the CDR3. CDR1 and CDR2 (germline): SGHTA, FQGTGA. Trimming shortened V by 5 bases and J by 1 base, and 11 bases separated the two germline ends. The CDR3 region has the DNA TGTGCCAGCAGCGCACATCAGGGGAACACTGAAGCTTTCTTT. Translated: CASSAHQGNTEAFF.

This clone was observed once. The V and J genes are TRBV5-4 and TRBJ1-3; tentative D call: TRBD1 (5 bases). Germline loops: CDR1 SGHNT, CDR2 YYREEE (reference sequence). The V and J ends lost 3 bases and 1 base respectively, with 8 bases between them. CDR3 length: 14 amino acids. The CDR3 sequence is CASSSAGSGNTIYF. DNA for the CDR3: TGTGCCAGCAGCTCCGCAGGGTCTGGAAACACCATATATTTT.

About this clone itself: A read error may account for a junction end that differs from germline. This sequence joins TRBV4-1 and TRBJ1-2, with D possibly matching TRBD1 (6 bases). Germline CDR1 MGHRA, CDR2 YSYEKL. The CDR3 consists of 15 residues. DNA for the CDR3: TGCGCCAGCAGCTCCAGACAGGACCATTCCACCAGCTACCCCTTC. Protein: CASSSRQDHSTSYPF.

This sequence joins TRBV5-1 and TRBJ1-1, with TRBD1 identical over 11 bases. J lost 10 bases, V lost 2 bases, and 4 bases had no gene match. Per the germline V gene, CDR1 is SGHRS and CDR2 is YFSETQ. The CDR3 extends over 13 amino acids. The CDR3 sequence is CASSLGQGARAFF. Here the CDR3 DNA reads TGCGCCAGCAGCTTAGGACAGGGGGCAAGAGCTTTCTTT.

In this sample, this clone turned up a few times. For the CDR3, the DNA is TGTGCCAGCAGCTTCGTGGACAGGGTTGAAAAACTGTTTTTT. Translation gives CASSFVDRVEKLFF. The chain employs TRBV7-9 and TRBJ1-4; 8 bases map to TRBD1. CDR1 and CDR2 (germline): SEHNR, FQNEAQ (reference sequence). The CDR3 sequence is 14 residues long. The V segment lost 3 bases and the J segment 7 bases; nucleotides outside the gene matches: 4.

This clone appeared once. This chain uses TRBV29-1 with TRBJ1-2, with TRBD1 matching over 10 bases. This CDR3 contains 11 residues. J lost 8 bases, V lost 5 bases, and 2 bases had no gene match. The germline V gene has CDR1 SQVTM and CDR2 ANQGSEA. The CDR3 reads CSVQDRGGYTF. As DNA, the CDR3 is TGCAGCGTTCAGGACAGGGGGGGCTACACCTTC.

V is TRBV18 and J is TRBJ1-2; 10 bases are shared with TRBD1. The CDR3 length is 13 residues. V lost 4 bases to trimming and J lost 8 bases; unmatched junction nucleotides: 4. CDR1 and CDR2 from the germline V gene are KGHSH and LQKENI. The CDR3 DNA is TGTGCCAGCTCACAGGGGACAGGGGACGGCTACACCTTC. The encoded protein is CASSQGTGDGYTF.